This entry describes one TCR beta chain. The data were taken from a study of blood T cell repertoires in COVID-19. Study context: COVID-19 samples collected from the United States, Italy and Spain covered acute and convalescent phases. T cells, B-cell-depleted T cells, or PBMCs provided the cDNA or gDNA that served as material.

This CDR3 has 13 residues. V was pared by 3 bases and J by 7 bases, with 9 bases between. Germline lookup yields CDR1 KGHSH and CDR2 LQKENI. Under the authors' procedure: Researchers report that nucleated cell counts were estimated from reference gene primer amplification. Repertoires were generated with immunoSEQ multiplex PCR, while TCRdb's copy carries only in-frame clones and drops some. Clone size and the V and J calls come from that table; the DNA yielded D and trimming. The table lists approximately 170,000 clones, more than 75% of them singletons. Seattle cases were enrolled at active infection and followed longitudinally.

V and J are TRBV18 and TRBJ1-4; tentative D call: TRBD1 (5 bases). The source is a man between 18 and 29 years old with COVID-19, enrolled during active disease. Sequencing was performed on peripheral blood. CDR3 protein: CASSPRTTEKLFF. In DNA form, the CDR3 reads TGTGCCAGCTCACCTCGGACAACTGAAAAACTGTTTTTT.